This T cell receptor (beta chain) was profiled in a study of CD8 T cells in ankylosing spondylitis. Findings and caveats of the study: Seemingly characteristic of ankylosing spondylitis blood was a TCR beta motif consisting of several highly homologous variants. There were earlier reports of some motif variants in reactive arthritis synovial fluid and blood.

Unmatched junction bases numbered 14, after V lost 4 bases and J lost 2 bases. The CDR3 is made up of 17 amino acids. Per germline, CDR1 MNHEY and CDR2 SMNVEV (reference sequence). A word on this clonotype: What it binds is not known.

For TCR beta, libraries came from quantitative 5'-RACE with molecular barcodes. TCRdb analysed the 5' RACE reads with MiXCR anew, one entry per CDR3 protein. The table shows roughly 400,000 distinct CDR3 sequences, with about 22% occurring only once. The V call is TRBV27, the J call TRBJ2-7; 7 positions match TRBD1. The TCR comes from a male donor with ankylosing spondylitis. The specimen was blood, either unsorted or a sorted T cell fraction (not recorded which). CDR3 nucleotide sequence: TGTGCCAGCAGTTCCCCCCCGACAGGGAAGGGCCCCTACGAGCAGTACTTC. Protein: CASSSPPTGKGPYEQYF.